Included here is one T cell receptor beta chain sequence, with context. Antigen specificity is unknown. With a J-beta primer mix and a sample-barcoded 5' primer, a second PCR ran about 6 to 11 cycles. TCRdb recomputed calls from the 5' RACE reads with MiXCR, one row per CDR3 protein. Of fewer than 1.5 million distinct CDR3 sequences listed, approximately 40% were seen once; the top ten hold 6.5% to 10%. This entry comes from a study of blood T cells in healthy people across ages. This CDR3 region has 15 residues. The J segment lost 6 bases and the V segment lost 0 bases, leaving 1 base of the junction unmatched. Germline V gene data show CDR1 as KGHSY and CDR2 as FQNENV. The study's findings and limits: While age rose, TCR beta diversity per million T cells dropped in a roughly linear way. Diversity was higher, and naive CD4+ cells more numerous, in long-lived donors than in aged donors.

The V and J genes are TRBV16 and TRBJ1-6; TRBD1 matches at 8 bases. This TCR came from a woman under 30 in good health. Sequencing was done on a sample of blood. The CDR3 here is CASSQSQGANSPLHF. The CDR3 nucleotides read TGTGCCAGCAGCCAATCCCAGGGGGCTAATTCACCCCTCCACTTT.